This entry lists 27 T cell receptor beta chains sequenced from one sample in a study of blood T cell repertoires in COVID-19 (dated by TCRdb to about 2020). Libraries were made using the immunoSEQ multiplex PCR assay. This is the immuneACCESS table as TCRdb keeps it, with only in-frame sequences that have V and J called. A part of the clones is gone; compared with another copy, unresolved V genes explain less than half, and the rest is unexplained. This sample is represented by 180,000 or so clones; around four fifths of them were singletons. The ten largest clones take up 3.6% of the sample. Source material: PBMCs or T cells enriched from blood (not recorded which). Receptor source: a woman in her 50s in a cohort exposed to, infected with or recovered from COVID-19 (not recorded which).

The chain joins TRBV13 to TRBJ2-7, with a tentative D call TRBD2 (6 bases). Germline CDR1 is PRHDT and CDR2 is FYEKMQ (reference sequence). This CDR3 spans 13 amino acids. Trimming left V 0 bases short and J 4 bases short, with 7 bases between. This chain's CDR3 is CASSLGGRYEQYF. CDR3 DNA: TGTGCCAGCAGCTTAGGGGGGAGGTACGAGCAGTACTTC.

This chain uses TRBV7-9 with TRBJ2-3, with D possibly matching TRBD1 (6 bases). With 3 bases removed from V and 6 bases from J, the gap between germline ends came to 10 bases. This CDR3 region has 13 residues. From germline, CDR1 is SEHNR and CDR2 FQNEAQ (reference sequence). The CDR3 DNA is TGTGCCAGCAGCTTCAGGGGCGTGGATACGCAGTATTTT. Residues: CASSFRGVDTQYF.

J is TRBJ2-1 and V is TRBV5-1; a weak D match, TRBD2 (5 bases). This CDR3 has 15 residues. Germline values: CDR1 SGHRS, CDR2 YFSETQ. Trimming removed 4 bases at V and 6 bases at J, with 17 bases between. In DNA form, the CDR3 reads TGCGCCAGCAGCCCCGCCCCCACAGAGGGCAATGAGCAGTTCTTC. Protein sequence: CASSPAPTEGNEQFF.

The chain employs TRBV9 and TRBJ1-6; the match to TRBD1 covers 8 bases. The CDR3 totals 15 residues. Germline loops: CDR1 SGDLS, CDR2 YYNGEE. Trimming took 1 base from V and 9 from J; bases not matched to a gene: 6. The CDR3 loop is CASSVFETGVSPLHF. The CDR3 coding sequence is TGTGCCAGCAGCGTATTCGAGACAGGGGTTTCACCCCTCCACTTT.

The rearrangement uses TRBV3-1 (or the pseudogene TRBV3-2) and TRBJ2-7; no firm D call. Germline CDR1 reads LGHDT; CDR2 reads YNNKEL (reference sequence). Trimming removed 2 bases from V and 5 bases from J, with 7 bases in between. There are 12 residues in the CDR3. CDR3 loop: CASSQLADEQYF. The CDR3 DNA reads as TGTGCCAGCAGCCAACTGGCGGACGAGCAGTACTTC.

The chain couples TRBV2 to TRBJ1-1; 7 bases are a match to TRBD1. This CDR3 is built from 14 residues. Per the germline V gene, CDR1 is SNHLY and CDR2 is FYNNEI. Trimming took 6 bases from V and 1 from J; bases not matched to a gene: 5. CDR3 bases: TGTGCCAGCAGAGATACAGGGGAGAACACTGAAGCTTTCTTT. Its protein is CASRDTGENTEAFF.

The chain uses TRBV5-4 and TRBJ2-6; 9 bases are a match to TRBD1. Germline CDR1 SGHNT, CDR2 YYREEE (reference sequence). The CDR3 has 19 residues. V shed 4 bases and J 1 base; nucleotides not matched to a gene: 12. The CDR3 region has the DNA TGTGCCAGCAGCCGTCAGTCCGGGACAGGGTTATCTGGGGCCAACGTCCTGACTTTC. This translates into CASSRQSGTGLSGANVLTF.

This rearrangement joins TRBV28 to TRBJ2-7, with a tentative D call TRBD2 (5 bases). Germline V CDR1 and CDR2: MDHEN, SYDVKM. The CDR3 runs 11 residues. V was pared by 5 bases and J by 7 bases, with 9 bases between. CDR3 protein: CASSNRGEQYF. CDR3 coding DNA: TGTGCCAGCAGTAACCGAGGGGAGCAGTACTTC.

The V call is TRBV7-9, the J call TRBJ1-5, with TRBD1 matching over 9 bases. V was pared by 5 bases and J by 3 bases, with 8 bases of the junction left unmatched. The germline V gene has CDR1 SEHNR and CDR2 FQNEAQ (reference sequence). This CDR3 spans 16 amino acids. The CDR3 DNA is TGTGCCAGCAGCGGCACCGGGACAGGGAACAATCAGCCCCAGCATTTT. Translating gives CASSGTGTGNNQPQHF.

The chain uses TRBV27 and TRBJ2-7; 10 nucleotides line up with TRBD1. There are 16 residues in the CDR3. CDR1 is MNHEY, CDR2 SMNVEV, per germline (reference sequence). J gave up 0 bases and V 3 bases, and 5 bases lay outside the gene matches. CDR3 protein: CASSLTGGLPSYEQYF. The CDR3 DNA sequence: TGTGCCAGCAGTTTGACAGGGGGCCTCCCCTCCTACGAGCAGTACTTC.

This rearrangement joins TRBV6-5 to TRBJ1-5; unclear D gene. V lost 7 bases and J 2 bases, leaving 12 bases between the germline ends. This CDR3 is built from 14 residues. Germline V lookup: CDR1 MNHEY, CDR2 SVGAGI. This chain's CDR3 is CASTVGWGNQPQHF. The CDR3 DNA reads as TGTGCCAGCACGGTGGGCTGGGGCAATCAGCCCCAGCATTTT.

V is TRBV4-2 and J is TRBJ2-3; tentative D call: TRBD1 (5 bases). The CDR3 has 14 residues. Per germline, CDR1 LGHNA and CDR2 YNFKEQ. V shed 0 bases and J shed 4 bases, with 8 bases lying between them. The CDR3 sequence: CASSQEVQADTQYF. CDR3 DNA: TGTGCCAGCAGCCAAGAGGTACAGGCAGATACGCAGTATTTT.

The chain has TRBV5-1 and TRBJ2-7; 7 bases are shared with TRBD1. This CDR3 comprises 14 residues. With V trimmed by 0 bases and J by 3 bases, 3 bases remained unmatched. CDR1 SGHRS and CDR2 YFSETQ come from the germline V gene. In DNA, the CDR3 is TGCGCCAGCAGCTTGGGCTCAGGGGGCTACGAGCAGTACTTC. Amino acid sequence: CASSLGSGGYEQYF.

This clone was counted between two and nine times. The V call is TRBV19, the J call TRBJ2-2, with D possibly matching TRBD2 (5 bases). The CDR3 runs 15 residues. The V gene's germline CDR1 is LNHDA and CDR2 SQIVND (reference sequence). V was shortened by 2 bases and J by 0 bases, with 7 bases between the two germline ends. The CDR3 bases are TGTGCCAGTAGTATACGGGGTCCGAACACCGGGGAGCTGTTTTTT. It codes for CASSIRGPNTGELFF.

This chain links TRBV5-6 with TRBJ2-1; no reliable D call. V lost 0 bases and J 9 bases, leaving 4 bases between the germline ends. CDR3 size: 11 residues. Germline CDR1 reads SGHDT; CDR2 reads YYEEEE. This chain's CDR3 is CASSLVLEQFF. In nucleotides, the CDR3 is TGTGCCAGCAGCTTGGTACTTGAGCAGTTCTTC. The entire variable domain, with the rest obtained from reference TRBV5-6 and TRBJ2-1, is as follows: DAGVTQSPTHLIKTRGQQVTLRCSPKSGHDTVSWYQQALGQGPQFIFQYYEEEERQRGNFPDRFSGHQFPNYSSELNVNALLLGDSALYLCASSLVLEQFFGPGTRLTVL.

V is TRBV4-3 and J is TRBJ1-3; weak D call: TRBD1 (5 bases). V lost 2 bases and J 3 bases, leaving 8 bases between the germline ends. The CDR3 sequence is 14 residues long. Germline values: CDR1 LGHNA, CDR2 YSLEER. CDR3 in amino acids: CASSQQGSGNTIYF. In DNA, the CDR3 is TGCGCCAGCAGCCAACAGGGTAGTGGAAACACCATATATTTT.

This chain links TRBV28 with TRBJ2-2; the match to TRBD2 covers 9 bases. This CDR3 spans 16 amino acids. J gave up 1 base and V 5 bases, and 5 bases lay outside the gene matches. Germline lookup yields CDR1 MDHEN and CDR2 SYDVKM. CDR3 bases: TGTGCCAGCAGTGCAATAGCGGGAGTGAACACCGGGGAGCTGTTTTTT. Its translation is CASSAIAGVNTGELFF.

V usage is TRBV28 and J usage is TRBJ2-7; a weak D match, TRBD2 (6 bases). V gave up 10 bases and J gave up 2 bases, with 18 bases separating them. Germline-derived CDR1 and CDR2 are MDHEN and SYDVKM. This CDR3 has 14 residues. CDR3 in DNA: TGTGCCATCCGAGAGCCGGGAGAAACCTACGAGCAGTACTTC. Its translation: CAIREPGETYEQYF.

V gene TRBV7-8 combines with J gene TRBJ2-3; D is ambiguous. There are 14 residues in the CDR3. The ends were cut back, 2 bases at V and 2 bases at J, with 8 bases in the middle. The germline CDR1 and CDR2 sequences are SGHVS and FQNEAQ. The CDR3 nucleotides read TGTGCCAGCAGCTTAACAGCTTCCACAGATACGCAGTATTTT. This codes for CASSLTASTDTQYF.

This chain uses TRBV9 with TRBJ1-4; D is possibly TRBD1 (5 bases). This CDR3 contains 14 residues. Germline CDR1 is SGDLS and CDR2 is YYNGEE. The V end was cut by 3 bases, the J end by 12 bases, with 18 bases between. The CDR3 DNA is TGTGCCAGCAGCGCGAGGTCGGGGGAAGCCCAACTGTTTTTT. It encodes CASSARSGEAQLFF.

The V call is TRBV9, the J call TRBJ2-5, with a weak D call TRBD2 (7 bases). Deletions cut 4 bases from V and 4 bases from J, with 14 bases between. CDR3 length equals 14 residues. CDR1 and CDR2 (germline): SGDLS, YYNGEE. CDR3 sequence: CASSQGPSGETQYF. The CDR3 DNA follows: TGTGCCAGCAGCCAGGGGCCTAGCGGAGAGACCCAGTACTTC.

This chain links TRBV7-2 with TRBJ1-3; the match to TRBD1 covers 8 bases. CDR1 SGHTA and CDR2 FQGNSA come from the germline V gene. Trimming cost V 5 bases and J 0 bases; bases outside gene matches: 6. This CDR3 has 16 amino acids. CDR3 coding DNA: TGTGCCAGCAGCCCTAACAGGGGGTCCTCTGGAAACACCATATATTTT. Protein: CASSPNRGSSGNTIYF.

CDR3 sequence: CASRPRGPANYGYTF. The CDR3 coding sequence is TGTGCCAGCCGACCAAGGGGGCCAGCTAACTATGGCTACACCTTC. The rearrangement links TRBV19 to TRBJ1-2; TRBD1 matches at 7 bases. J was trimmed by 0 bases and V by 9 bases; bases with no gene match: 10. Germline-derived CDR1 and CDR2 are LNHDA and SQIVND (reference sequence). The CDR3 has 15 amino acids. Based on the CDR3 plus reference TRBV19 and TRBJ1-2, the full variable domain is DGGITQSPKYLFRKEGQNVTLSCEQNLNHDAMYWYRQDPGQGLRLIYYSQIVNDFQKGDIAEGYSVSREKKESFPLTVTSAQKNPTAFYLCASRPRGPANYGYTFGSGTRLTVV.

Worth noting for this clone: This sample also contains other DNA sequences that code for the same CDR3. V usage is TRBV24-1 and J usage is TRBJ1-2, with a possible D match to TRBD1 (5 bases). Germline assignment: CDR1 KGHDR and CDR2 SFDVKD. The CDR3 is made up of 12 amino acids. V was shortened by 3 bases and J by 8 bases, with 9 bases between the two germline ends. CDR3 coding DNA: TGTGCCACCAGTGATACAGGCTACGGCTACACCTTC. It encodes CATSDTGYGYTF.

J is TRBJ2-1 and V is TRBV6-4; the match to TRBD2 covers 7 bases. V shed 2 bases, J shed 6 bases, and the junction held 7 bases outside the gene matches. The CDR3 runs 15 residues. The germline gives CDR1 MRHNA, CDR2 SNTAGT. The CDR3 DNA sequence: TGTGCCAGCAGTGACACAAGCGGGGATAGCAATGAGCAGTTCTTC. It is translated as CASSDTSGDSNEQFF.

The genes are TRBV11-2 and TRBJ2-3; 10 nucleotides match TRBD1. The junction had 10 bases not matched to a gene; V was cut back by 1 base and J by 3 bases. Germline V gene lookup returns CDR1 SGHAT and CDR2 FQNNGV. The CDR3 spans 18 residues. CDR3 sequence (DNA): TGTGCCAGCAGCTTAGGGAAGGGACAGGGGTCGGGGACAGATACGCAGTATTTT. This encodes CASSLGKGQGSGTDTQYF.

The CDR3 nucleotides are TGTGCCAGCAGCGCGCTCTCTAGCGGGGGCTACAATGAGCAGTTCTTC. It translates to CASSALSSGGYNEQFF. V is TRBV9 and J is TRBJ2-1; TRBD2 matches at 10 bases. CDR1 and CDR2 (germline): SGDLS, YYNGEE. V dropped 3 bases and J dropped 3; count of bases not matched to a gene: 6. There are 16 residues in the CDR3.